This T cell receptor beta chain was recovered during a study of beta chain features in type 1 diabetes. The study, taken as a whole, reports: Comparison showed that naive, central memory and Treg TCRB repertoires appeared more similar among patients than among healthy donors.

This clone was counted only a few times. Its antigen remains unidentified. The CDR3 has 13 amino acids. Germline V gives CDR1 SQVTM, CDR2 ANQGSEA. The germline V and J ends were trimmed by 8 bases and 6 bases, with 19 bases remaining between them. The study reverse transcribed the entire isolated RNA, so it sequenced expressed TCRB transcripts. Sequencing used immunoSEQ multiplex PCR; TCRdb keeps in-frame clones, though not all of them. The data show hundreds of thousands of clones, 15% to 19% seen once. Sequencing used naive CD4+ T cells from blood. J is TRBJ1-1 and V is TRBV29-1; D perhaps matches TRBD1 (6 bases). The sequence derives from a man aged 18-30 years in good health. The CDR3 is CSPKRGGTPEAFF. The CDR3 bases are TGCAGCCCAAAGAGGGGGGGAACCCCTGAAGCTTTCTTT. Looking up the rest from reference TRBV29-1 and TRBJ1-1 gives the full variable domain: SAVISQKPSRDICQRGTSLTIQCQVDSQVTMMFWYRQQPGQSLTLIATANQGSEATYESGFVIDKFPISRPNLTFSTLTVSNMSPEDSSIYLCSPKRGGTPEAFFGQGTRLTVV.